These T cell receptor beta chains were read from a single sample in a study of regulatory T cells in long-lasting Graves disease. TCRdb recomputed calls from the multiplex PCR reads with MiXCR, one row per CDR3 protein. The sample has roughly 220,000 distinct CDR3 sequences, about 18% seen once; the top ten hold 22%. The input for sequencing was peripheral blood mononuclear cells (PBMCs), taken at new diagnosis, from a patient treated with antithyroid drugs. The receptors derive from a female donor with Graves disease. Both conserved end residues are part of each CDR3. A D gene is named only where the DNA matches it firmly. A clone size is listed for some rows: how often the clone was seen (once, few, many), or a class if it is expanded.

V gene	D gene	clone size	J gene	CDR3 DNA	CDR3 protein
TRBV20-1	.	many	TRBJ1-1	TGCAGTGCTAGAGATGATGGGCCAGGGAACATGGGCACTGAAGCTTTCTTT	CSARDDGPGNMGTEAFF
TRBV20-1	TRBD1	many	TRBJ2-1	TGCAGTGCTAGAGGGCAGGGGGTACATGAGCAGTTCTTC	CSARGQGVHEQFF
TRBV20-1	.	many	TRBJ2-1	TGCAGTGCTAGAGATCCCCAGTCTAGGAGGGCTGGTGAGCAGTTCTTC	CSARDPQSRRAGEQFF
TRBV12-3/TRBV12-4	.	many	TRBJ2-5	TGTGCCAGCAGGCCGGGACCCCATCCGGAGACCCAGTACTTC	CASRPGPHPETQYF
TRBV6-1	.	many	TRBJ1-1	TGTGCCAGCAGTGAGATTCGAACCTTGGGAGCTTTCTTT	CASSEIRTLGAFF
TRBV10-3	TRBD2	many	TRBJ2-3	TGTGCCATCAGTGATATTGCGGGAGGCGGCACAGATACGCAGTATTTT	CAISDIAGGGTDTQYF
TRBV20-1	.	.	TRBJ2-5	TGCAGTCCCCTTCCAGGATTTTCTTTGACCCAGTACTTC	CSPLPGFSLTQYF
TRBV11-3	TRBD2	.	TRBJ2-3	TGTGCCAGCAGCTTAGGTACTAGCGCAGATACGCAGTATTTT	CASSLGTSADTQYF
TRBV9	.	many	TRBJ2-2	TGTGCCAGCAGCGCCCCCACTAGTTATCCCGGGGAGCTGTTTTTT	CASSAPTSYPGELFF
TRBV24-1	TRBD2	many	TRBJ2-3	TGTGCCACCAGTGACCCAGCGGGAGTCACAGACAGCACGCAGTATTTT	CATSDPAGVTDSTQYF
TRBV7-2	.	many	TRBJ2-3	TGTGCCAGCAGCTTAGGAGGGGCGGGCACAGATACGCAGTATTTT	CASSLGGAGTDTQYF
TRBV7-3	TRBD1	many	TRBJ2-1	TGTGCCAGCAGCTGGGGACAGTACAATGAGCAGTTCTTC	CASSWGQYNEQFF
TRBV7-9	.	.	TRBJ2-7	TGTGCCAGCAGCTTACTAGCAACGGGGGAGCAGTACTTC	CASSLLATGEQYF
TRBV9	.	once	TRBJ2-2	TGCGCCAGCAAAAGGGGGGCGGCGAACACCGGGGAGCTGTTTTTT	CASKRGAANTGELFF
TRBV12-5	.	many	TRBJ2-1	TGTGCTAGTGGTACTAGCCAGGCTTACAATGAGCAGTTCTTC	CASGTSQAYNEQFF